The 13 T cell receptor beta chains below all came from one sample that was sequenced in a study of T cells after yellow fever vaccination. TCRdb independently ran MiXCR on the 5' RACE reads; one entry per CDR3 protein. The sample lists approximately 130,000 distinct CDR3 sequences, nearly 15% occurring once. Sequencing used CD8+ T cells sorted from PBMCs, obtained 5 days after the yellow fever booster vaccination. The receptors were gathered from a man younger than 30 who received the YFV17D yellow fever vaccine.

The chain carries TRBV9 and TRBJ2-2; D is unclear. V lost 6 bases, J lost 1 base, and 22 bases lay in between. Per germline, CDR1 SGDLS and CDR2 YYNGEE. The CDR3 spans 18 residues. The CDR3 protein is CASIRYPPFLVNTGELFF. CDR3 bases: TGTGCCAGCATCAGGTACCCCCCTTTTCTAGTGAACACCGGGGAGCTGTTTTTT.

The chain's CDR3 is CSASGGEFSYEQYV. The CDR3 nucleotides are TGCAGTGCTAGTGGTGGGGAGTTCTCCTACGAGCAGTACGTC. The gene calls are TRBV20-1 and TRBJ2-7; perhaps TRBD2 as D (5 bases). Germline V gives CDR1 DFQATT, CDR2 SNEGSKA (reference sequence). V gave up 3 bases and J gave up 0 bases, with 12 bases separating them. CDR3 size: 14 residues.

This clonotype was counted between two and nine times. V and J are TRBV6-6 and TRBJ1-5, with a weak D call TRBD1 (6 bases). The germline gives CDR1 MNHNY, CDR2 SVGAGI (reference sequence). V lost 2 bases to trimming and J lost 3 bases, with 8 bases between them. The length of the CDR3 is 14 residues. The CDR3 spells CASSYGQSNQPQHF. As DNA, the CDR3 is TGTGCCAGCAGTTACGGACAGTCCAATCAGCCCCAGCATTTT.

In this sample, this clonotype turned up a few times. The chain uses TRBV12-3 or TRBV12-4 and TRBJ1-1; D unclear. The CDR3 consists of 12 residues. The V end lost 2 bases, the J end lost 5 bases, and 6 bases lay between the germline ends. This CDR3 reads CASSLQKTEAFF. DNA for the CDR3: TGTGCCAGCAGTTTACAAAAGACTGAAGCTTTCTTT.

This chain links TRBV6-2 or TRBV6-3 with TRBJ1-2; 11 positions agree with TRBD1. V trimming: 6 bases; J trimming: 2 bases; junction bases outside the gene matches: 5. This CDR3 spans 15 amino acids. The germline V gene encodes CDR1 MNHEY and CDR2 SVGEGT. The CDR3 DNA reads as TGTGCCAGCAGCCTCCGGGACAGGGGGAACTATGGCTACACCTTC. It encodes CASSLRDRGNYGYTF.

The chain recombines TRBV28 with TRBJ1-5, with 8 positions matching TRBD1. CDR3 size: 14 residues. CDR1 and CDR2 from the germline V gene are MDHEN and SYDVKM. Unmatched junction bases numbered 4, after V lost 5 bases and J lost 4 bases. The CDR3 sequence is CASSPQGDNQPQHF. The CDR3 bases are TGTGCCAGCAGTCCACAGGGGGATAATCAGCCCCAGCATTTT.

Here the CDR3 DNA reads TGCAGTGCTGTGACAGGAGGGACCGGGGAGCTGTTTTTT. Translation: CSAVTGGTGELFF. The chain combines TRBV20-1 with TRBJ2-2; D possibly uses TRBD1 or TRBD2 (6 bases each). CDR3 length equals 13 residues. CDR1 and CDR2 from the germline V gene are DFQATT and SNEGSKA (reference sequence). Trimming removed 5 bases from V and 5 bases from J, with 12 bases in between.

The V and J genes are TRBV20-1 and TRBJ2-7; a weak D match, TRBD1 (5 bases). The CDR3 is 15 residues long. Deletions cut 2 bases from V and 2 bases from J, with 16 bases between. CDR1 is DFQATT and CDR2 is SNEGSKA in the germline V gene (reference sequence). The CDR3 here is CSARSTGSPTYEQYV. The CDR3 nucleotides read TGCAGTGCTAGATCAACAGGTTCTCCCACCTACGAGCAGTACGTC.

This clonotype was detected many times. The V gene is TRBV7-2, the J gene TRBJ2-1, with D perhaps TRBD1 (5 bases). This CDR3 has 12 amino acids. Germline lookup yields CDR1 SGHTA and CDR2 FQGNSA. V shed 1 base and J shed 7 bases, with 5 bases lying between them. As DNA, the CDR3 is TGTGCCAGCAGCTTAGGGACAAATGAGCAGTTCTTC. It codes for CASSLGTNEQFF.

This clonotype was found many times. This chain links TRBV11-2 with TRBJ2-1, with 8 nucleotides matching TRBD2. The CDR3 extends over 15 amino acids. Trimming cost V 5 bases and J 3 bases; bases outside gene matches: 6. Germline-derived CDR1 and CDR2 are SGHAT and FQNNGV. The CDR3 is CASSPGGGLYNEQFF. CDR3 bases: TGTGCCAGCAGCCCGGGGGGGGGTCTCTACAATGAGCAGTTCTTC.

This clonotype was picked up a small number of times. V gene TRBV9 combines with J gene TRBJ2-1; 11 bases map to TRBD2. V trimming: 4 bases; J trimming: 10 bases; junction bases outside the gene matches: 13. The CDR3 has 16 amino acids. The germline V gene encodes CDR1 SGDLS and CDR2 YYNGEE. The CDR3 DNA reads TGTGCCAGCAGCCTACGACTAGCGGGACCCCGAGAGGAGCAGTTCTTC. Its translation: CASSLRLAGPREEQFF.

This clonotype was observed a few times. CDR3 amino acids: CASGLAYGTAYGYTF. Written as DNA, the CDR3 is TGTGCTAGTGGTTTGGCCTACGGGACAGCCTATGGCTACACCTTC. The chain is built from TRBV12-5 and TRBJ1-2; 7 bases line up with TRBD1. There are 15 residues in the CDR3. V trimming: 1 base; J trimming: 4 bases; junction bases outside the gene matches: 6. Germline values: CDR1 LGHNT, CDR2 FRNRAP.

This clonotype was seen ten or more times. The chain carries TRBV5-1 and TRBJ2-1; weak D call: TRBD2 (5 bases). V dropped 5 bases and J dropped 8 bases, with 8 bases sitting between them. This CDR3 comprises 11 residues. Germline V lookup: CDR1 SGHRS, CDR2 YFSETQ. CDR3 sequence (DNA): TGCGCCAGCAGATCCGGGGATGAGCAGTTCTTC. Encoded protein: CASRSGDEQFF.